This TCR beta chain derives from a study of blood T cell repertoires in COVID-19. Original data processing: Estimation of nucleated cell counts was performed using reference gene primer amplification. Here immunoSEQ multiplex PCR was the method, and the copy in TCRdb shows in-frame clones only, minus some. V, J and clone size are taken as reported in that table, and D and trimming were inferred from the DNA itself. The sample lists 60,000 to 85,000 clones, roughly 81% occurring once. The CDR3 covers 12 residues. The V end was cut by 3 bases, the J end by 8 bases, with 10 bases between. Germline V gene sequence: CDR1 LGHDT, CDR2 YNNKEL (reference sequence).

The sequenced sample was peripheral blood. The TCR comes from a man aged 55 to 70 with COVID-19, enrolled during active disease. This sequence joins TRBV3-1 (or the pseudogene TRBV3-2) and TRBJ1-2; D might be TRBD1 (6 bases). Written as DNA, the CDR3 is TGTGCCAGCAGCCATCGGCAGGGGGGCTACACCTTC. It specifies CASSHRQGGYTF.